The present T cell receptor (beta chain) was sequenced within a study of regulatory T cells in long-lasting Graves disease. General study results and limits: Accuracy may have suffered from the small sample size.

Many counts were recorded for this clonotype. What it binds is not known. This sample's time point: newly diagnosed GD, antithyroid drugs for less than 3 months. TCR sequences were obtained from RNA taken from PBMCs. CDR3-region Arm-PCR and iRepertoire HTBI primers produced the TCR beta libraries. Each CDR3 protein is one row after TCRdb ran MiXCR on the multiplex PCR reads. The table records 250,000 or so distinct CDR3 sequences, under 20% of them present only once. This CDR3 spans 13 amino acids. Germline-derived CDR1 and CDR2 are MNHEY and SVGEGT. Trimming took 7 bases from V and 2 from J, leaving 10 bases between them. The sample was also linked to a second study, of T cells in Graves' hyperthyroidism and ophthalmopathy.

V is TRBV6-2 or TRBV6-3 and J is TRBJ2-3; D unclear. The sequencing used peripheral blood mononuclear cells (PBMCs), collected at new diagnosis, from a patient treated with antithyroid drugs. This TCR was recovered from a woman aged 25-40 years with Graves disease. CDR3 protein: CASTPQITDTQYF. DNA of the CDR3: TGTGCCAGCACCCCACAAATCACAGATACGCAGTATTTT.